The 5 T cell receptor beta chains presented below share a single source sample, sequenced in a study of identifying expanded T cells in peripheral blood. The method was immunoSEQ multiplex PCR; TCRdb's version includes in-frame clones alone and lacks a portion of them. The sample records 90,000 to 120,000 clones, roughly 90% being singletons. The specimen was blood. The receptors were gathered from a person between 18 and 70 years old in good health.

The V call is TRBV19, the J call TRBJ1-5, with TRBD1 matching 7 bases. This CDR3 is 14 amino acids long. The trim removed 5 bases at V and 4 bases at J, leaving 5 bases unmatched. CDR1 is LNHDA and CDR2 is SQIVND in the germline V gene (reference sequence). Written as DNA, the CDR3 is TGTGCCAGTAGTGCGGGACAGTGGAATCAGCCCCAGCATTTT. Translation: CASSAGQWNQPQHF.

The V call is TRBV28, the J call TRBJ2-2; D might be TRBD2 (6 bases). The V gene's germline CDR1 is MDHEN and CDR2 SYDVKM. The CDR3 spans 16 residues. V lost 3 bases to trimming and J lost 8 bases, with 19 bases between them. CDR3: CASSLYIREASGELFF. The CDR3 nucleotides are TGTGCCAGCAGTTTGTACATTAGGGAGGCTTCGGGGGAGCTGTTTTTT.

The chain carries TRBV6-4 and TRBJ2-3; 13 bases agree with TRBD2. With V trimmed by 5 bases and J by 8 bases, 7 bases remained unmatched. Germline loops: CDR1 MRHNA, CDR2 SNTAGT. The CDR3 has 15 residues. The CDR3 loop is CASSPTSGGAITQYF. The CDR3 region has the DNA TGTGCCAGCAGTCCCACTAGCGGGGGGGCCATTACGCAGTATTTT.

In DNA form, the CDR3 reads TGCGCCAGCAGCCAAGATAGACATCAGCCCCAGCATTTT. Amino acids: CASSQDRHQPQHF. The gene calls are TRBV4-1 and TRBJ1-5; D is unclear. With 0 bases removed from V and 5 bases from J, the gap between germline ends came to 5 bases. This CDR3 is built from 13 residues. The germline CDR1 and CDR2 sequences are MGHRA and YSYEKL.

Points on this clone: A junction end diverges from the germline sequence, so it may reflect a read error. The chain links TRBV4-3 to TRBJ1-6, with 9 positions matching TRBD1. The CDR3 totals 15 residues. In germline, CDR1 is LGHNA, CDR2 YSLEER. The CDR3 DNA reads TGCGCCAGCGGCCAACAGGACAGGGGTAATTCACCCCTCCACTTT. This codes for CASGQQDRGNSPLHF.